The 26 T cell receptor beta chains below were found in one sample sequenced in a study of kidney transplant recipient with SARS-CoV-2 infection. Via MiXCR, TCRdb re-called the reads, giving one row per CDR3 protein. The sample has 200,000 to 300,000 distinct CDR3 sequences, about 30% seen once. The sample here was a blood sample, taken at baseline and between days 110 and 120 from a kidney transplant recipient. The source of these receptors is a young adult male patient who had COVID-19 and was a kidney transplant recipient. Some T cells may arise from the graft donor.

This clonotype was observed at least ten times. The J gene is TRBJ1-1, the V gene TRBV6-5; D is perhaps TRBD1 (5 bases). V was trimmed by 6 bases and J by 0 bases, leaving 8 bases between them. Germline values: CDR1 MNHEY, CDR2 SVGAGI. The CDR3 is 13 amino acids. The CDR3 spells CASRTDLNTEAFF. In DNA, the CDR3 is TGTGCCAGCAGGACAGACCTGAACACTGAAGCTTTCTTT.

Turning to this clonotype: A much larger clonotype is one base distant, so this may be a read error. Here the CDR3 DNA reads TGTGCCAGCAAATTCCATCATCCACGAAAGACCCATGGCTACACCTTC. It is translated as CASKFHHPRKTHGYTF. The chain links TRBV5-8 to TRBJ1-2; D not resolved. Germline V gene lookup returns CDR1 SGHTS and CDR2 YDEGEE. The CDR3 is 16 amino acids. V dropped 6 bases and J dropped 6 bases, with 24 bases sitting between them.

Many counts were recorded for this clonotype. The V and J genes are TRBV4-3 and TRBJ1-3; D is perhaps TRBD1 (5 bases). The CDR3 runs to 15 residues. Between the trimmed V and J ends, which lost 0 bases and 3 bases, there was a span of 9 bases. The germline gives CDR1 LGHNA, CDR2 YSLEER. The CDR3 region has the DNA TGCGCCAGCAGCCAAGACGGACAAATTGGAAACACCATATATTTT. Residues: CASSQDGQIGNTIYF.

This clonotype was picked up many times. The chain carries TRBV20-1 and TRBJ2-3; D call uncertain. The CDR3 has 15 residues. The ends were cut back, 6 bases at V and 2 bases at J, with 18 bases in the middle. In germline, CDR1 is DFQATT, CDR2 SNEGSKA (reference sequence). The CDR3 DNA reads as TGCAGTGCCACATCCCGTTCGACACCCACAGATACGCAGTATTTT. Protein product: CSATSRSTPTDTQYF.

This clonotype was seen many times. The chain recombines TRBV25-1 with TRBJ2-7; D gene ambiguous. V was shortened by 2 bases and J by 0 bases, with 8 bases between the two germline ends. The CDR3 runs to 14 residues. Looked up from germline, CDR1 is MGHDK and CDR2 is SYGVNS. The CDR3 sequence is CASSEGSYSYEQYF. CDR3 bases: TGTGCCAGCAGTGAAGGCAGTTACTCCTACGAGCAGTACTTC.

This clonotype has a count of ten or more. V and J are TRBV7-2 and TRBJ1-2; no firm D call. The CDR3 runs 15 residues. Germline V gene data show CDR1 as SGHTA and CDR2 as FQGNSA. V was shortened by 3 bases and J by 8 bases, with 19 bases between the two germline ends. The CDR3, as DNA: TGTGCCAGCAGCTTCTTCACAGTCACCCTATGGGGCTACACCTTC. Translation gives CASSFFTVTLWGYTF.

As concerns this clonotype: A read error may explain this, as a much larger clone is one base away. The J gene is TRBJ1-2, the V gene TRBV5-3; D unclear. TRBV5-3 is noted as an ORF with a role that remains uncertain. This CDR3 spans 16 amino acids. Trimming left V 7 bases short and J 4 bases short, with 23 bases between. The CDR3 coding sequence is TGTGCCAGACATCAGTCAGTGGTGGGAAAGACCTATGGCTACACCTTC. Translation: CARHQSVVGKTYGYTF.

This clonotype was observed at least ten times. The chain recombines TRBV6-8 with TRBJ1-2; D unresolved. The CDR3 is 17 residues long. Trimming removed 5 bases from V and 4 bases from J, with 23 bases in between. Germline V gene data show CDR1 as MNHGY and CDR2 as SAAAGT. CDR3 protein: CASSTQRRSRKTYGYTF. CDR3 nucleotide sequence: TGTGCCAGCAGTACCCAACGACGCTCTAGAAAGACCTATGGCTACACCTTC.

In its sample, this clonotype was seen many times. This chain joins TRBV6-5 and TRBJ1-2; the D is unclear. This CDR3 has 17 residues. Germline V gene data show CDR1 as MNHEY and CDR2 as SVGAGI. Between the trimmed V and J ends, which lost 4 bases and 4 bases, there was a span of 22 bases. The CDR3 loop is CASSLQPGGRKTYGYTF. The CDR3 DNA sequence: TGTGCCAGCAGTTTACAGCCAGGTGGGAGAAAGACCTATGGCTACACCTTC.

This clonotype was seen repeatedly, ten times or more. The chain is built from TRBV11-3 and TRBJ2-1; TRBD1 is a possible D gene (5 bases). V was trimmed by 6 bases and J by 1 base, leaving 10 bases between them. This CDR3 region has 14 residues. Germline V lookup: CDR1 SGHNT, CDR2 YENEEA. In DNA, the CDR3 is TGTGCCAGCAGTTTGGGGCGGTCCTACAATGAGCAGTTCTTC. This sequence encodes CASSLGRSYNEQFF.

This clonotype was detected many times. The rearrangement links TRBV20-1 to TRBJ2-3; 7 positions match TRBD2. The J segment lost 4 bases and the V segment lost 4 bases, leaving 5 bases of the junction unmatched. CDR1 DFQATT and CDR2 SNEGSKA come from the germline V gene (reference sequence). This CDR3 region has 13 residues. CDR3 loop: CSAIGGGPDTQYF. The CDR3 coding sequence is TGCAGTGCTATCGGCGGGGGACCAGATACGCAGTATTTT.

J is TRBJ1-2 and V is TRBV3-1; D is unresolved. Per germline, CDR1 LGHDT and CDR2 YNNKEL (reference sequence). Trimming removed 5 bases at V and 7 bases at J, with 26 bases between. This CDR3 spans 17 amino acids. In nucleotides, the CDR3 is TGTGCCAGCAGCTTGCAGGCTCCCATTCGAAAGACCTGTGGCTACACCTTC. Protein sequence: CASSLQAPIRKTCGYTF.

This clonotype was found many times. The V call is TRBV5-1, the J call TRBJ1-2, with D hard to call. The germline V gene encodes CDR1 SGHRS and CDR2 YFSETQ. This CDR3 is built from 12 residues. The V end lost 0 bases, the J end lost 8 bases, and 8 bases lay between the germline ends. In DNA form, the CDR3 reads TGCGCCAGCAGCTTGGGTGGGGAAGGCTACACCTTC. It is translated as CASSLGGEGYTF.

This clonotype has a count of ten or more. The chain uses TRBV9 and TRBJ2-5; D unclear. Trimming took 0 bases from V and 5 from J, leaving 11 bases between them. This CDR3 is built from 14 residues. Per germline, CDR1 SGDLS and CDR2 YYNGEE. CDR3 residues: CASSVDPSSETQYF. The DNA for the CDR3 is TGTGCCAGCAGCGTAGATCCTAGTTCTGAGACCCAGTACTTC.

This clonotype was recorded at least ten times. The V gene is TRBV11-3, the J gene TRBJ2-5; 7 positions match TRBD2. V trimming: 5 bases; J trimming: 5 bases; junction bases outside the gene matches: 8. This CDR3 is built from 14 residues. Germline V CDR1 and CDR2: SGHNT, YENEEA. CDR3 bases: TGTGCCAGCAGCACTTGGGGGGGACGGGAGACCCAGTACTTC. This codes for CASSTWGGRETQYF.

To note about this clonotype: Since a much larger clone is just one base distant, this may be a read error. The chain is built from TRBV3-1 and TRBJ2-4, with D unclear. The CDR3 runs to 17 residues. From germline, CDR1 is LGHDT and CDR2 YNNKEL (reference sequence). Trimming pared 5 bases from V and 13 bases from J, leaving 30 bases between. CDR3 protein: CASSMSDPISFSESQYF. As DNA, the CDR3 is TGTGCCAGCAGCATGAGCGATCCCATTTCTTTCTCTGAGAGCCAGTACTTC. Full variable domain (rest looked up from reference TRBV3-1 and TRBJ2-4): DTAVSQTPKYLVTQMGNDKSIKCEQNLGHDTMYWYKQDSKKFLKIMFSYNNKELIINETVPNRFSPKSPDKAHLNLHINSLELGDSAVYFCASSMSDPISFSESQYFGAGTRLSVL.

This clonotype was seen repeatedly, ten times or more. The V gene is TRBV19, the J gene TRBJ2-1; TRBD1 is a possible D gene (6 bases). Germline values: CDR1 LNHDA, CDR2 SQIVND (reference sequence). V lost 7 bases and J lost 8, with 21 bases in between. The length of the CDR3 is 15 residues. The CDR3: CASTPTQGLRYEQFF. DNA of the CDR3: TGTGCCAGTACCCCAACTCAGGGGTTAAGGTATGAGCAGTTCTTC.

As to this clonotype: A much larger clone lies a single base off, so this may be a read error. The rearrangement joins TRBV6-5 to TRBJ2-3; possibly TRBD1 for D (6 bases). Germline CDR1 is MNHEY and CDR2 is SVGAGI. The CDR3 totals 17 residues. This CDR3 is CSSRGRGAWGWGDTQYF. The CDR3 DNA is TGTTCCAGCAGGGGACGCGGAGCGTGGGGCTGGGGAGATACGCAGTATTTT.

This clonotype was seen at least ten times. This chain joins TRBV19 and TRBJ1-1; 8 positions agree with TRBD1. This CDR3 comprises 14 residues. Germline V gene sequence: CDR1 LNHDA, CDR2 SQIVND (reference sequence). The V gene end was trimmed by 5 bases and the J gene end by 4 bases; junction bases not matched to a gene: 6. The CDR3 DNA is TGTGCCAGTAGTTTAACCAGGGGGCCCACTGAAGCTTTCTTT. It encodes CASSLTRGPTEAFF.

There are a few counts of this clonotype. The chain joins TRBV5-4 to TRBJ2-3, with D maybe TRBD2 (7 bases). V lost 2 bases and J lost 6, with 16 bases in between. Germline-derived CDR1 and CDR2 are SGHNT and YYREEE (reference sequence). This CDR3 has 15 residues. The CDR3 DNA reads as TGTGCCAGCAGCTTCGGGACTATTGGGGGCGATACGCAGTATTTT. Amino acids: CASSFGTIGGDTQYF.

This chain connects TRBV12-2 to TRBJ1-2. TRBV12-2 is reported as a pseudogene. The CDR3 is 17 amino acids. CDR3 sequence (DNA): TGTGCAAGTCGCGAAGACTGGACTCCACGAAAGACCTATGGCGACACCTTC. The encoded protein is CASREDWTPRKTYGDTF.

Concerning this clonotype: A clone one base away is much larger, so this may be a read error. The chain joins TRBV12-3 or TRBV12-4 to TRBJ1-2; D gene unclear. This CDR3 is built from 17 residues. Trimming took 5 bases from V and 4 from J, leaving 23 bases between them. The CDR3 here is CASSNSGSFRETYGYTF. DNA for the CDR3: TGTGCCAGCAGTAATAGCGGCAGCTTCCGAGAGACCTATGGCTACACCTTC.

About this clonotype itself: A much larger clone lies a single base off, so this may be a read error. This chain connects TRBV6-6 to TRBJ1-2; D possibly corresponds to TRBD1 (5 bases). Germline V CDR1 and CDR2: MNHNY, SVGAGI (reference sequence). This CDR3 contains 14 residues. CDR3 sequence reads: CASSYTQGGDGHTF. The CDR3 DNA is TGTGCCAGCAGTTACACCCAGGGTGGGGATGGCCACACCTTC.

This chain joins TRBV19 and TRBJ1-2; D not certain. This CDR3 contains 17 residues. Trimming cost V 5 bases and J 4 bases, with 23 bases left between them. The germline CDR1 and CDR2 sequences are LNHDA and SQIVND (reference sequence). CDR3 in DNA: TGTGCCAGTAGTTATGGAGAGACAAATCGAGAGACCTATGGCTACACCTTC. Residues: CASSYGETNRETYGYTF.

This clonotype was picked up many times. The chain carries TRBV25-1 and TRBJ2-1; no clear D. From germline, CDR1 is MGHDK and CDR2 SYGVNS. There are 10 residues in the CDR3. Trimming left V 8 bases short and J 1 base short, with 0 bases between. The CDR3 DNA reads TGTGCCAGCTCCTACAATGAGCAGTTCTTC. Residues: CASSYNEQFF.

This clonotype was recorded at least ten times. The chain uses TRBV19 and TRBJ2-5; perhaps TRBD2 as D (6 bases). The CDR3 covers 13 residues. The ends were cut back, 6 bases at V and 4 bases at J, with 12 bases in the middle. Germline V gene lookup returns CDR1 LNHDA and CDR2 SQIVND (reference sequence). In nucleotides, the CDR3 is TGTGCCAGTAGCTTATACGGGGGAGAGACCCAGTACTTC. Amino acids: CASSLYGGETQYF.